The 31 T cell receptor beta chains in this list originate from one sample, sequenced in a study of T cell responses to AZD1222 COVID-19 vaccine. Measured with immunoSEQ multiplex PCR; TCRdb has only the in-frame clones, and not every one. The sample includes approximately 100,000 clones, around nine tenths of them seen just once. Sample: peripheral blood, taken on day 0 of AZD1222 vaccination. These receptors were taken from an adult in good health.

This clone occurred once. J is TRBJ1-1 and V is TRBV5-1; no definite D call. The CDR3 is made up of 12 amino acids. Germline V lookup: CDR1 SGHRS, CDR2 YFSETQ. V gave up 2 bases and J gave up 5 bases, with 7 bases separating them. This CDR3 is CASSFGYTEAFF. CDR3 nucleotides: TGCGCCAGCAGCTTTGGGTATACTGAAGCTTTCTTT.

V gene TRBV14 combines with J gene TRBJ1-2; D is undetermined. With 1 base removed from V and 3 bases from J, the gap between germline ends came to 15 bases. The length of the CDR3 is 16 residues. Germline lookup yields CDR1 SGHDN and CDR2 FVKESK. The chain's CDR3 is CASSQVGETDHYGYTF. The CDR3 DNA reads TGTGCCAGCAGCCAAGTCGGTGAAACAGACCACTATGGCTACACCTTC.

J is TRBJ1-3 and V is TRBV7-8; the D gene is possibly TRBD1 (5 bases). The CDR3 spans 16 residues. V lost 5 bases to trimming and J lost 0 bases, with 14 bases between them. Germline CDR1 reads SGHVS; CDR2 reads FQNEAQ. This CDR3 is CASSTNTGYSGNTIYF. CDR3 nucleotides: TGTGCCAGCAGCACTAATACAGGATACTCTGGAAACACCATATATTTT.

CDR3 bases: TGTGCCATCACCGGGGGCGAGGGCACCGGGGAGCTGTTTTTT. Translated, it gives CAITGGEGTGELFF. V is TRBV10-3 and J is TRBJ2-2; TRBD1 or TRBD2 may be the D gene (6 bases each). The CDR3 length is 14 residues. The V end was cut by 7 bases, the J end by 4 bases, with 13 bases between. Germline V gives CDR1 ENHRY, CDR2 SYGVKD.

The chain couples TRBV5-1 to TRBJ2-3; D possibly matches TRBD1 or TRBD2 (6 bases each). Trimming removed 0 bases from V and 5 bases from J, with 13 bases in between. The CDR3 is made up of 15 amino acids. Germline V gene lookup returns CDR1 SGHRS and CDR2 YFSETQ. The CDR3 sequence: CASSLGLGGEDTQYF. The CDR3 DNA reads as TGCGCCAGCAGCTTGGGGCTGGGGGGCGAAGATACGCAGTATTTT.

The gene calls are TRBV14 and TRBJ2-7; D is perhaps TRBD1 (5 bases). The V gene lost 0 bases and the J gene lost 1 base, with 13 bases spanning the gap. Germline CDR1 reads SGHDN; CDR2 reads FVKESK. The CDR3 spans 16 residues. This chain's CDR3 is CASSQDDWGFSYEQYF. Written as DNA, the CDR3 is TGTGCCAGCAGCCAAGATGATTGGGGCTTTTCCTACGAGCAGTACTTC.

CDR3: CASENRGFYEQYF. CDR3 bases: TGTGCCAGCGAGAATCGTGGTTTCTACGAGCAGTACTTC. This rearrangement joins TRBV6-4 to TRBJ2-7; D gene ambiguous. CDR1 MRHNA and CDR2 SNTAGT come from the germline V gene. V dropped 8 bases and J dropped 3 bases, with 14 bases sitting between them. The CDR3 sequence is 13 residues long.

For the CDR3, the DNA is TGTGCCAGCAGGCAGGGTTTGGCCGGGGAGCTGTTTTTT. Protein sequence: CASRQGLAGELFF. The chain links TRBV25-1 to TRBJ2-2; tentative D call: TRBD1 (5 bases). Per germline, CDR1 MGHDK and CDR2 SYGVNS. Between the trimmed V and J ends, which lost 6 bases and 6 bases, there was a span of 11 bases. The CDR3 runs to 13 residues.

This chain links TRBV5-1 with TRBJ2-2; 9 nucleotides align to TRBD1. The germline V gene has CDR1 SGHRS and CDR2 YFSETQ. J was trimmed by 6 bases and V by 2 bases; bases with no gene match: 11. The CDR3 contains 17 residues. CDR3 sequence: CASSFNPGQGVSGELFF. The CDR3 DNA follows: TGCGCCAGCAGCTTCAATCCGGGACAGGGTGTTTCCGGGGAGCTGTTTTTT.

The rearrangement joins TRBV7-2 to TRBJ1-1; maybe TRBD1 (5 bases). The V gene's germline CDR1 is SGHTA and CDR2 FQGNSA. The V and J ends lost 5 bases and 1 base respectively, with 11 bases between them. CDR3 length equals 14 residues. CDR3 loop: CASSTGPTNTEAFF. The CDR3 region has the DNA TGTGCCAGCAGCACGGGACCGACGAACACTGAAGCTTTCTTT.

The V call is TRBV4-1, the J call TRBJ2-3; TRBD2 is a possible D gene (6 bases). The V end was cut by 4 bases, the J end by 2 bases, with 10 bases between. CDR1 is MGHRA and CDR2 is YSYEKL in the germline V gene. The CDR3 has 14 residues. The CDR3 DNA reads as TGCGCCAGCAGCCTTAGCGGAGACACAGATACGCAGTATTTT. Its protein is CASSLSGDTDTQYF.

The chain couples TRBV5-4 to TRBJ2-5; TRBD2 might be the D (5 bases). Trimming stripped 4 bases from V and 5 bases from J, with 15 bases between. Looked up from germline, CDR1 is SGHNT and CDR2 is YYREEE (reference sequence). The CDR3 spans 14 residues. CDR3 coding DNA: TGTGCCAGCAGCCAGGACCTACGAGGGGAGACCCAGTACTTC. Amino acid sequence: CASSQDLRGETQYF.

The CDR3 protein is CASSVDGGSYNEQFF. In DNA, the CDR3 is TGTGCCAGCAGCGTAGACGGGGGTTCCTACAATGAGCAGTTCTTC. This rearrangement joins TRBV9 to TRBJ2-1, with D maybe TRBD2 (6 bases). The V gene's germline CDR1 is SGDLS and CDR2 YYNGEE. V dropped 0 bases and J dropped 1 base, with 8 bases sitting between them. The CDR3 loop spans 15 amino acids. Complete variable domain (other parts from reference TRBV9 and TRBJ2-1): DSGVTQTPKHLITATGQRVTLRCSPRSGDLSVYWYQQSLDQGLQFLIQYYNGEERAKGNILERFSAQQFPDLHSELNLSSLELGDSALYFCASSVDGGSYNEQFFGPGTRLTVL.

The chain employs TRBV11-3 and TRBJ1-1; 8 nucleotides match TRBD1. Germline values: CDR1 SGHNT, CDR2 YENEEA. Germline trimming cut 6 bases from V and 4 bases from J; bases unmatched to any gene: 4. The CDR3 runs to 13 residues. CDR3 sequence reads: CASRRTGGTEAFF. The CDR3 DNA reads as TGTGCCAGCAGGCGTACAGGGGGCACTGAAGCTTTCTTT.

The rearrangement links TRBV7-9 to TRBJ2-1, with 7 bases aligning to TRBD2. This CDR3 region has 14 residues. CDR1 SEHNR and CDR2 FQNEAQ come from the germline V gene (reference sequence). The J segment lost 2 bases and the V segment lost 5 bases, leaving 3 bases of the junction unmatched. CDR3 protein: CASSLSGPYNEQFF. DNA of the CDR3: TGTGCCAGCAGCCTTAGCGGGCCCTACAATGAGCAGTTCTTC. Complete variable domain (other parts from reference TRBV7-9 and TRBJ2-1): DTGVSQNPRHKITKRGQNVTFRCDPISEHNRLYWYRQTLGQGPEFLTYFQNEAQLEKSRLLSDRFSAERPKGSFSTLEIQRTEQGDSAMYLCASSLSGPYNEQFFGPGTRLTVL.

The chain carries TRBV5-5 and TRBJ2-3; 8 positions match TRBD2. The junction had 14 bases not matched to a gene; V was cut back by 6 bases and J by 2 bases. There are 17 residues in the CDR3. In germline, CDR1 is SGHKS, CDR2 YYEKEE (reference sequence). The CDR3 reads CASMPAGVSGVTDTQYF. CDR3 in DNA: TGTGCCAGCATGCCTGCCGGTGTTAGCGGGGTCACAGATACGCAGTATTTT.

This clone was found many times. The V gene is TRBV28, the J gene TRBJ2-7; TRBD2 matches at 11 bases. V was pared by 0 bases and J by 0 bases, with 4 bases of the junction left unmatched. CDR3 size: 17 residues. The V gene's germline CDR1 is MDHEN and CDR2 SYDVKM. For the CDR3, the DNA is TGTGCCAGCAGTTTATGGGGACTAGCGGAAACCTCCTACGAGCAGTACTTC. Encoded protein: CASSLWGLAETSYEQYF.

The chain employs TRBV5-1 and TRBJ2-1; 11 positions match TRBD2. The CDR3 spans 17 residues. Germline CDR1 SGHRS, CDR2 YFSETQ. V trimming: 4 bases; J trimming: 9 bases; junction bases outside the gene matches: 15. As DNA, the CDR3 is TGCGCCAGCAGCCAGAATACCGTAGCGGGAGGGGAGAGTGAGCAGTTCTTC. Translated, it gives CASSQNTVAGGESEQFF.

The CDR3 nucleotides read TGTGCCAGCAGCACCAGATCAGGGACTCAAGAGACCCAGTACTTC. This encodes CASSTRSGTQETQYF. The chain couples TRBV5-4 to TRBJ2-5, with D perhaps matching TRBD2 (6 bases). Trimming cost V 4 bases and J 2 bases, with 15 bases left between them. The CDR3 spans 15 residues. CDR1 and CDR2 (germline): SGHNT, YYREEE (reference sequence).

CDR3 nucleotides: TGTGCCAGCAGCTGGCCTGATCGGAATTCACCCCTCCACTTT. Its translation is CASSWPDRNSPLHF. The rearrangement links TRBV6-6 to TRBJ1-6; no reliable D call. Trimming pared 6 bases from V and 7 bases from J, leaving 13 bases between. The CDR3 runs 14 residues. Germline values: CDR1 MNHNY, CDR2 SVGAGI (reference sequence).

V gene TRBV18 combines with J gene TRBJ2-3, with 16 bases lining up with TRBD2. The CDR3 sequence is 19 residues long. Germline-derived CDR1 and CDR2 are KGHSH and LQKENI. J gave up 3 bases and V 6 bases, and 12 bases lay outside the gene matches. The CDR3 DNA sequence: TGTGCCAGCTCTCTCATCGGGACTAGCGGGAGGGCCCTGACAGATACGCAGTATTTT. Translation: CASSLIGTSGRALTDTQYF.

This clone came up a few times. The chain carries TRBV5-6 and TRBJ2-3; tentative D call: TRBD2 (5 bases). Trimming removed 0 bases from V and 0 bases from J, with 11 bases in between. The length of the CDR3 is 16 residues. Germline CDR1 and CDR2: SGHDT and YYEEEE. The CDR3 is CASSLASGLSTDTQYF. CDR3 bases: TGTGCCAGCAGCTTGGCCAGCGGACTTAGCACAGATACGCAGTATTTT.

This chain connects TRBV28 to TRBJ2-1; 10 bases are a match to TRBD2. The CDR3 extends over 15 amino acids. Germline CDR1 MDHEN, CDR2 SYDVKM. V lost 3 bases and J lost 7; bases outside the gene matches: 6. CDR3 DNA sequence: TGTGCCAGCAGTTTGGCAGCGGGAGGGCCGAATGAGCAGTTCTTC. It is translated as CASSLAAGGPNEQFF.

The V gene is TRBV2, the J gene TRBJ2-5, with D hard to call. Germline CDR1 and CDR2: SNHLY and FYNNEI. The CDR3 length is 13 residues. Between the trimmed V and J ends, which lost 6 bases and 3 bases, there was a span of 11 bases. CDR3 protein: CASRISRKETQYF. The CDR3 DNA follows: TGTGCCAGCAGAATAAGCAGGAAAGAGACCCAGTACTTC.

CDR3 region: CASSYRDIANYGYTF. CDR3 bases: TGTGCCAGCAGCTATAGGGACATAGCTAACTATGGCTACACCTTC. The rearrangement uses TRBV11-3 and TRBJ1-2; D perhaps matches TRBD1 (6 bases). The V gene lost 4 bases and the J gene lost 0 bases, with 12 bases spanning the gap. This CDR3 spans 15 amino acids. Germline V gene data show CDR1 as SGHNT and CDR2 as YENEEA.

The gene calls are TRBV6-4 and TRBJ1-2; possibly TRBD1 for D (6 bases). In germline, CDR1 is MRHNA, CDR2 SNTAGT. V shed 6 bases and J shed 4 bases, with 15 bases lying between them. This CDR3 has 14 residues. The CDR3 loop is CASRAGADGYGYTF. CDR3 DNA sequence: TGTGCCAGCAGGGCAGGGGCCGACGGCTATGGCTACACCTTC.

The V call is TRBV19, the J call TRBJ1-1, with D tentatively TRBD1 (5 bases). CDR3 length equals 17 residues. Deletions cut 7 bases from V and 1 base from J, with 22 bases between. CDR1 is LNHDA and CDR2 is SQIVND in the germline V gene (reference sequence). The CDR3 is CASTPRGTKGTNTEAFF. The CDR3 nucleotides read TGTGCCAGTACCCCCCGGGGCACTAAGGGGACGAACACTGAAGCTTTCTTT.

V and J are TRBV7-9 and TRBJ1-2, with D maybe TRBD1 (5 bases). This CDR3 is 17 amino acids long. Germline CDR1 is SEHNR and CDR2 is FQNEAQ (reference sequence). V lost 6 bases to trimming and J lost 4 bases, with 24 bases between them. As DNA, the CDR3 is TGTGCCAGCAGTCACGACAAGGGGTCCGCAGGGACCTATGGCTACACCTTC. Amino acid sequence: CASSHDKGSAGTYGYTF.

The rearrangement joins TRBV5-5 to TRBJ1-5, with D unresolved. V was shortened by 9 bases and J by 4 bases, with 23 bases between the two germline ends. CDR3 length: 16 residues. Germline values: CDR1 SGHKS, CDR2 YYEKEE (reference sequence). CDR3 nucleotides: TGTGCCACCGCCAAGGACCCGTCGCACCAAAATCAGCCCCAGCATTTT. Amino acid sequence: CATAKDPSHQNQPQHF. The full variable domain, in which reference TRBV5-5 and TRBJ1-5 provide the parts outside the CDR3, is DAGVTQSPTHLIKTRGQQVTLRCSPISGHKSVSWYQQVLGQGPQFIFQYYEKEERGRGNFPDRFSARQFPNYSSELNVNALLLGDSALYLCATAKDPSHQNQPQHFGDGTRLSIL.

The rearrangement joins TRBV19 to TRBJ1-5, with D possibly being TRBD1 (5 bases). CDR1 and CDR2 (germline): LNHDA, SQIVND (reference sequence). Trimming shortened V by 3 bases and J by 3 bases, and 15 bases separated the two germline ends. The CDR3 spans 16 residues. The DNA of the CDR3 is TGTGCCAGTAGTATTCCCGCGGGGGTGCTCAATCAGCCCCAGCATTTT. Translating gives CASSIPAGVLNQPQHF.

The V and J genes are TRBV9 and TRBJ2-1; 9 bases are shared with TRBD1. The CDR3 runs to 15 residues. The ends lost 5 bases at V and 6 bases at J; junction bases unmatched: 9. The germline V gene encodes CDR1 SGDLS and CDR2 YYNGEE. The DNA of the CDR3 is TGTGCCAGCAGTGGTACGGACAGGGGCCTCAATGAGCAGTTCTTC. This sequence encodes CASSGTDRGLNEQFF.